Listed here are 22 T cell receptor beta chains from one sample, sequenced in a study of cytomegalovirus exposure and HLA in healthy donors. PCR used 60 Vbeta primers and 13 Jbeta primers. Assay: immunoSEQ multiplex PCR; the TCRdb copy retains only in-frame clones and omits some. Of roughly 190,000 clones listed, roughly four fifths are singletons. The sample taken for sequencing was PBMCs. The receptors originated from a woman aged 25 to 39 in good health and CMV-seropositive.

V is TRBV2 and J is TRBJ2-5; 9 bases align to TRBD1. The J call is uncertain, as TRBJ2-7 better fits the DNA end. Germline CDR1 SNHLY, CDR2 FYNNEI. CDR3 length: 14 residues. DNA of the CDR3: TGTGCCAGCAGTGAAATCGACAGGGGGTACGAGCAGTACTTC. Amino acids: CASSEIDRGYEQYF.

This sequence joins TRBV5-1 and TRBJ2-5; perhaps TRBD2 as D (5 bases). Trimming cost V 4 bases and J 4 bases, with 11 bases left between them. This CDR3 region has 13 residues. Germline V lookup: CDR1 SGHRS, CDR2 YFSETQ. This chain's CDR3 is CASSRGSVETQYF. In nucleotides, the CDR3 is TGCGCCAGCAGCCGAGGGTCGGTAGAGACCCAGTACTTC.

The CDR3 DNA follows: TGTGCCAGCAGTTGGCGACAGGGGAGAGATACGCAGTATTTT. Translating gives CASSWRQGRDTQYF. The chain employs TRBV6-5 and TRBJ2-3; 8 nucleotides match TRBD1. CDR1 and CDR2 from the germline V gene are MNHEY and SVGAGI. V lost 4 bases, J lost 5 bases, and 5 bases stayed unmatched. The CDR3 covers 14 residues.

The rearrangement links TRBV5-1 to TRBJ2-3, with TRBD2 matching 11 bases. The V gene's germline CDR1 is SGHRS and CDR2 YFSETQ. The CDR3 has 15 amino acids. After removal of 2 bases from V and 4 bases from J, the junction contained 3 bases not matched to a gene. The CDR3 spells CASSLRLAGSDTQYF. CDR3 sequence (DNA): TGCGCCAGCAGCTTAAGACTAGCGGGATCAGATACGCAGTATTTT. Combining the CDR3 with reference TRBV5-1 and TRBJ2-3 gives the whole variable domain KAGVTQTPRYLIKTRGQQVTLSCSPISGHRSVSWYQQTPGQGLQFLFEYFSETQRNKGNFPGRFSGRQFSNSRSEMNVSTLELGDSALYLCASSLRLAGSDTQYFGPGTRLTVL.

V gene TRBV7-9 combines with J gene TRBJ1-1; 10 bases are shared with TRBD1. Germline CDR1 reads SEHNR; CDR2 reads FQNEAQ (reference sequence). The CDR3 is 13 residues long. The V and J ends lost 4 bases and 6 bases, in that order; junction bases with no gene match: 2. In DNA form, the CDR3 reads TGTGCCAGCAGCTACGGGACAGGGGCTGAAGCTTTCTTT. Protein sequence: CASSYGTGAEAFF.

This clone was seen more than once but under ten times. Within the sample, other DNA sequences also encode this same CDR3. Written as DNA, the CDR3 is TGTGCCAGCAGTTTACAGGGAAACTATGGCTACACCTTC. Amino acid sequence: CASSLQGNYGYTF. The gene calls are TRBV27 and TRBJ1-2, with TRBD1 as a possible D gene (5 bases). Germline V gene lookup returns CDR1 MNHEY and CDR2 SMNVEV (reference sequence). CDR3 size: 13 residues. V lost 2 bases and J lost 2, with 6 bases in between.

The chain carries TRBV6-1 and TRBJ2-7; D perhaps matches TRBD2 (6 bases). Germline V gene lookup returns CDR1 MNHNS and CDR2 SASEGT. The CDR3 consists of 12 residues. V was cut by 11 bases and J by 6 bases, with 17 bases left in between. The CDR3 reads CARPELASEQYF. CDR3 DNA: TGTGCCCGCCCAGAACTAGCATCCGAGCAGTACTTC.

The chain combines TRBV27 with TRBJ2-7; TRBD2 might be the D (5 bases). The CDR3 is 15 amino acids. The V end lost 2 bases, the J end lost 0 bases, and 11 bases lay between the germline ends. Germline loops: CDR1 MNHEY, CDR2 SMNVEV (reference sequence). The CDR3 sequence: CASSLRGGPSYEQYF. Here the CDR3 DNA reads TGTGCCAGCAGTTTAAGAGGAGGTCCCTCCTACGAGCAGTACTTC.

The chain joins TRBV9 to TRBJ1-1, with 9 bases lining up with TRBD1. The length of the CDR3 is 16 residues. The germline gives CDR1 SGDLS, CDR2 YYNGEE. The V gene end was trimmed by 3 bases and the J gene end by 0 bases; junction bases not matched to a gene: 6. The CDR3 bases are TGTGCCAGCAGCGACACAGGGGGCCTCATGAACACTGAAGCTTTCTTT. It encodes CASSDTGGLMNTEAFF.

The chain recombines TRBV5-1 with TRBJ2-5; 15 nucleotides line up with TRBD2. V lost 0 bases and J lost 0; bases outside the gene matches: 3. The CDR3 covers 18 residues. Germline CDR1 reads SGHRS; CDR2 reads YFSETQ. CDR3 nucleotides: TGCGCCAGCAGCTTGGAAGGACTAGCGGGAGGGTACCAAGAGACCCAGTACTTC. This translates into CASSLEGLAGGYQETQYF. Together with reference TRBV5-1 and TRBJ2-5, the CDR3 gives the full variable domain: KAGVTQTPRYLIKTRGQQVTLSCSPISGHRSVSWYQQTPGQGLQFLFEYFSETQRNKGNFPGRFSGRQFSNSRSEMNVSTLELGDSALYLCASSLEGLAGGYQETQYFGPGTRLLVL.

This clone was found once. V and J are TRBV11-2 and TRBJ2-3; D may be TRBD2 (6 bases). Germline assignment: CDR1 SGHAT and CDR2 FQNNGV. The CDR3 length is 14 residues. V was clipped by 5 bases and J by 5 bases, with 14 bases between them. The CDR3 spells CASSLIGGLDTQYF. The CDR3 DNA reads as TGTGCCAGCAGCCTAATCGGGGGACTAGATACGCAGTATTTT. The variable domain in full, with the rest retrieved from reference TRBV11-2 and TRBJ2-3, is EAGVAQSPRYKIIEKRQSVAFWCNPISGHATLYWYQQILGQGPKLLIQFQNNGVVDDSQLPKDRFSAERLKGVDSTLKIQPAKLEDSAVYLCASSLIGGLDTQYFGPGTRLTVL.

The V gene is TRBV7-6, the J gene TRBJ2-1, with D hard to call. The V end lost 6 bases, the J end lost 0 bases, and 12 bases lay between the germline ends. This CDR3 is built from 15 residues. Germline V gene data show CDR1 as SGHVS and CDR2 as FNYEAQ. In DNA form, the CDR3 reads TGTGCCAGCAGACAAGACTCTCGCTCCTACAATGAGCAGTTCTTC. It specifies CASRQDSRSYNEQFF.

The V gene is TRBV29-1, the J gene TRBJ2-7; 8 bases line up with TRBD1. V lost 4 bases to trimming and J lost 2 bases; unmatched junction nucleotides: 10. In germline, CDR1 is SQVTM, CDR2 ANQGSEA. CDR3 length: 15 amino acids. CDR3 loop: CSVGAPGQVTYEQYF. CDR3 sequence (DNA): TGCAGCGTTGGGGCGCCGGGACAGGTGACCTACGAGCAGTACTTC.

The chain links TRBV6-1 to TRBJ2-7, with 7 nucleotides matching TRBD1. The CDR3 is 15 residues long. With V trimmed by 3 bases and J by 2 bases, 7 bases remained unmatched. Germline V gene sequence: CDR1 MNHNS, CDR2 SASEGT. CDR3 amino acids: CASSDVGTGAYEQYF. The CDR3 nucleotides are TGTGCCAGCAGTGATGTGGGTACAGGGGCCTACGAGCAGTACTTC.

This chain links TRBV5-1 with TRBJ2-5, with a weak D call TRBD2 (5 bases). There are 14 residues in the CDR3. Trimming cost V 6 bases and J 5 bases, with 17 bases left between them. Per germline, CDR1 SGHRS and CDR2 YFSETQ. CDR3 region: CASTLVTERETQYF. As DNA, the CDR3 is TGCGCCAGCACCCTTGTCACGGAGCGGGAGACCCAGTACTTC.

This chain connects TRBV28 to TRBJ2-7, with 7 positions matching TRBD1. CDR1 and CDR2 from the germline V gene are MDHEN and SYDVKM. The CDR3 covers 15 residues. The V segment lost 2 bases and the J segment 4 bases; nucleotides outside the gene matches: 8. This CDR3 is CASSLETGSPYEQYF. The DNA of the CDR3 is TGTGCCAGCAGTTTAGAGACAGGGTCCCCGTACGAGCAGTACTTC.

The sample holds a few counts of this clone. The chain links TRBV2 to TRBJ2-3; 8 positions match TRBD2. This CDR3 comprises 15 residues. Germline values: CDR1 SNHLY, CDR2 FYNNEI. After removal of 5 bases from V and 3 bases from J, the junction contained 7 bases not matched to a gene. CDR3 bases: TGTGCCAGCAGTTCGGGACTAGAAGCGACAGATACGCAGTATTTT. Encoded protein: CASSSGLEATDTQYF.

V gene TRBV21-1 combines with J gene TRBJ1-5. TRBV21-1 represents a pseudogene. This CDR3 contains 17 residues. The CDR3 reads CASSKRPWEGEVQPQHF. The DNA of the CDR3 is TGTGCCAGCAGCAAAAGACCCTGGGAGGGGGAAGTTCAGCCCCAGCATTTT.

This clone was found a few times. The rearrangement uses TRBV11-2 and TRBJ2-5; D perhaps matches TRBD2 (6 bases). This CDR3 spans 16 amino acids. V dropped 5 bases and J dropped 2 bases, with 18 bases sitting between them. From germline, CDR1 is SGHAT and CDR2 FQNNGV. The CDR3 sequence is CASSLVEAGDQETQYF. In DNA form, the CDR3 reads TGTGCCAGCAGCCTAGTGGAAGCGGGTGATCAAGAGACCCAGTACTTC. The full variable domain, with the rest looked up from reference TRBV11-2 and TRBJ2-5, is EAGVAQSPRYKIIEKRQSVAFWCNPISGHATLYWYQQILGQGPKLLIQFQNNGVVDDSQLPKDRFSAERLKGVDSTLKIQPAKLEDSAVYLCASSLVEAGDQETQYFGPGTRLLVL.

The J gene is TRBJ2-4, the V gene TRBV19; D may be TRBD2 (5 bases). This CDR3 contains 16 residues. V lost 0 bases to trimming and J lost 5 bases, with 14 bases between them. Per the germline V gene, CDR1 is LNHDA and CDR2 is SQIVND (reference sequence). CDR3 in DNA: TGTGCCAGTAGTATAGAGGGGAGAGGGCTTCAAAACATTCAGTACTTC. Translated: CASSIEGRGLQNIQYF.

The genes are TRBV25-1 and TRBJ2-7; a weak D match, TRBD1 (6 bases). The CDR3 consists of 13 residues. The germline V gene has CDR1 MGHDK and CDR2 SYGVNS. The ends were cut back, 7 bases at V and 2 bases at J, with 12 bases in the middle. The chain's CDR3 is CASNRAPPYEQYF. CDR3 coding DNA: TGTGCCAGCAACAGGGCCCCTCCCTACGAGCAGTACTTC.

The rearrangement links TRBV12-5 to TRBJ2-2; 8 nucleotides match TRBD2. Trimming took 6 bases from V and 4 from J; bases not matched to a gene: 4. This CDR3 has 14 amino acids. Per the germline V gene, CDR1 is LGHNT and CDR2 is FRNRAP. CDR3 sequence reads: CASGSGTSTGELFF. The CDR3 DNA is TGTGCTAGTGGCTCCGGGACTAGCACCGGGGAGCTGTTTTTT.